This T cell receptor beta chain was obtained from a study of OX40 agonist ivuxolimab in advanced cancers. Study as a whole: An anti-OX40 (CD134) antibody with agonistic activity, ivuxolimab, was administered to patients. The dose of intravenous ivuxolimab that patients received every 2 weeks ranged from 0.01 to 10 mg/kg. General observations from the study: Within 6 weeks, CD4+ and CD8+ blood T cells expanded clonally at 0.1 to 3.0 mg/kg.

Here immunoSEQ multiplex PCR was the method, and the copy in TCRdb shows in-frame clones only, minus some. The table lists over 45,000 clones, less than 85% of them singletons. The CDR3 is made up of 12 amino acids. V lost 7 bases to trimming and J lost 2 bases, with 9 bases between them. Germline CDR1 reads SGHRS; CDR2 reads YFSETQ. This clone occurred once. What it binds is unknown. Specimen: CD4+ or CD8+ T cells sorted from blood, collected in a trial of the OX40 agonist ivuxolimab. V gene TRBV5-1 combines with J gene TRBJ1-2; weak D call: TRBD1 (5 bases). The receptor was derived from an adult with an advanced solid tumor such as melanoma, head and neck, liver or kidney cancer. The CDR3 region has the DNA TGCGCCAGCGGGGACGGCAACTATGGCTACACCTTC. This translates into CASGDGNYGYTF.